This paragraph covers one T cell receptor beta chain sequence. The sample originates from a study of shared clonotypes between healthy human individuals. The CDR3 totals 11 residues. Germline V gene lookup returns CDR1 LNHDA and CDR2 SQIVND (reference sequence). V gave up 6 bases and J gave up 9 bases, with 11 bases separating them. Data came from immunoSEQ multiplex PCR; TCRdb stores just in-frame clones and leaves some out. The sample includes 530,000 or so clones, approximately 79% seen only once; the top ten take around 12%. The V and J genes are TRBV19 and TRBJ2-5, with no clear D. The receptor comes from a woman aged 40 to 55 in good health. Some clones in this sample may be carry-over from other donors' samples. What was sequenced was PBMCs. This CDR3 reads CASSVGLAQYF. CDR3 in DNA: TGTGCCAGTAGCGTGGGTCTTGCCCAGTACTTC.